Included here is one TCR beta chain sequence, with context. CDR1 and CDR2 (germline): LGHNA, YSLEER. The CDR3 covers 14 residues. V was shortened by 1 base and J by 10 bases, with 13 bases between the two germline ends. These data are taken from a study of molecular identifiers for immune sequencing clone quantification. Previously published methods and listed TCR primers were used for the bulk TCR libraries. TCRdb re-derived calls from the PCR reads in MiXCR, one entry per CDR3 protein. Counted here are around 470,000 distinct CDR3 sequences, around 23% occurring once; the ten biggest clones make up around 0.78%.

Sequencing used naive CD8+ T cells from blood, with Jurkat cell RNA spiked in. The sample's subset: FACS-sorted CD8+CD4-CCR7+CD45RA+ naive T cells. This chain uses TRBV4-3 with TRBJ1-4; D ambiguous. The TCR was taken from a human donor in good health. Some libraries in this study had Jurkat cell RNA spiked in. DNA of the CDR3: TGCGCCAGCAGCCAAGGGGAAACGGTTGGAAAACTGTTTTTT. Protein: CASSQGETVGKLFF.